This passage covers 32 T cell receptor beta chains from one sample sequenced in a study of T-cell memory formation after mild COVID-19. TCRdb recomputed calls from the 5' RACE reads with MiXCR, one row per CDR3 protein. The sample holds about 340,000 distinct CDR3 sequences, approximately 15% seen once. Sample: PBMCs or a T cell subset sorted from them (not recorded which). The receptors derive from a man younger than 35 who had mild COVID-19 (a few samples of this study predate the infection). Cell type and time point are not known.

This clonotype has a handful of counts. This chain links TRBV7-2 with TRBJ2-7; the D gene is possibly TRBD2 (6 bases). The CDR3 is 16 residues long. Germline V gene data show CDR1 as SGHTA and CDR2 as FQGNSA. V was clipped by 7 bases and J by 5 bases, with 24 bases between them. CDR3 sequence: CASTRGMAGLGNEQYF. In DNA form, the CDR3 reads TGTGCCAGCACCCGAGGCATGGCGGGATTAGGGAACGAGCAGTACTTC.

The chain recombines TRBV6-2 or TRBV6-3 with TRBJ2-5; D is unresolved. Between the trimmed V and J ends, which lost 5 bases and 7 bases, there was a span of 11 bases. The CDR3 length is 12 residues. CDR1 and CDR2 (germline): MNHEY, SVGEGT. DNA of the CDR3: TGTGCCAGCAGTCCGGCGAGAGGGACCCAGTACTTC. This encodes CASSPARGTQYF.

The V call is TRBV15, the J call TRBJ1-2; D may be TRBD1 (5 bases). Per germline, CDR1 LNHNV and CDR2 YYDKDF (reference sequence). Trimming pared 0 bases from V and 8 bases from J, leaving 13 bases between. The CDR3 extends over 14 amino acids. CDR3 protein: CATSRDRGHRGYTF. In DNA form, the CDR3 reads TGTGCCACCAGCAGAGATCGGGGCCATAGGGGCTACACCTTC. The full variable domain, rest sourced from reference TRBV15 and TRBJ1-2, is DAMVIQNPRYQVTQFGKPVTLSCSQTLNHNVMYWYQQKSSQAPKLLFHYYDKDFNNEADTPDNFQSRRPNTSFCFLDIRSPGLGDTAMYLCATSRDRGHRGYTFGSGTRLTVV.

V gene TRBV10-3 combines with J gene TRBJ1-3; no clear D gene. From germline, CDR1 is ENHRY and CDR2 SYGVKD. V lost 2 bases to trimming and J lost 0 bases, with 2 bases between them. The CDR3 sequence is 13 residues long. CDR3 nucleotides: TGTGCCATCAGTGAGATCTCTGGAAACACCATATATTTT. It translates to CAISEISGNTIYF.

This clonotype was detected many times. The chain links TRBV7-8 to TRBJ1-3; D is unresolved. Trimming shortened V by 5 bases and J by 2 bases, and 1 base separated the two germline ends. CDR1 and CDR2 from the germline V gene are SGHVS and FQNEAQ. The length of the CDR3 is 11 residues. The CDR3 loop reads CASSAGNTIYF. The CDR3 bases are TGTGCCAGCAGCGCTGGAAACACCATATATTTT.

This clonotype has a handful of counts. The chain couples TRBV12-3 or TRBV12-4 to TRBJ2-4, with a weak D call TRBD1 (5 bases). This CDR3 has 15 amino acids. Trimming left V 4 bases short and J 5 bases short, with 15 bases between. The CDR3 region has the DNA TGTGCCAGCAGTTCGCAGGGATGGGGTCAAAACATTCAGTACTTC. The encoded protein is CASSSQGWGQNIQYF.

This chain uses TRBV6-5 with TRBJ2-5; D tentatively reads TRBD1 or TRBD2 (5 bases each). CDR1 and CDR2 from the germline V gene are MNHEY and SVGAGI. There are 15 residues in the CDR3. The V and J ends lost 5 bases and 2 bases respectively, with 15 bases between them. CDR3 DNA: TGTGCCAGCAGTCACACCGGGACGTTGCAAGAGACCCAGTACTTC. This codes for CASSHTGTLQETQYF.

The rearrangement uses TRBV7-2 and TRBJ1-1, with D perhaps TRBD1 (5 bases). The CDR3 sequence is 14 residues long. V shed 2 bases and J shed 10 bases, with 17 bases lying between them. Germline V lookup: CDR1 SGHTA, CDR2 FQGNSA. CDR3 in amino acids: CASSLRPGGVRAFF. Here the CDR3 DNA reads TGTGCCAGCAGCTTACGACCCGGGGGGGTACGAGCTTTCTTT.

The rearrangement links TRBV7-6 to TRBJ1-2; D is perhaps TRBD1 (6 bases). The CDR3 totals 16 residues. CDR1 and CDR2 from the germline V gene are SGHVS and FNYEAQ. V was clipped by 5 bases and J by 6 bases, with 22 bases between them. Written as DNA, the CDR3 is TGTGCCAGCAGCCCCACCTTAGACAGGTTCATAGATGGCTACACCTTC. This codes for CASSPTLDRFIDGYTF.

This sequence joins TRBV7-8 and TRBJ1-4, with a possible D match to TRBD1 (5 bases). Germline CDR1 is SGHVS and CDR2 is FQNEAQ. With 5 bases removed from V and 5 bases from J, the gap between germline ends came to 24 bases. CDR3 size: 18 residues. For the CDR3, the DNA is TGTGCCAGCAGCCCCCGACAGAGTCGTAGCCTTCAAAATGAAAAACTGTTTTTT. The encoded protein is CASSPRQSRSLQNEKLFF.

This chain joins TRBV3-1 and TRBJ2-1, with 9 bases matching TRBD2. The germline gives CDR1 LGHDT, CDR2 YNNKEL (reference sequence). The CDR3 runs to 15 residues. The V and J ends lost 1 base and 7 bases, in that order; junction bases with no gene match: 5. CDR3 residues: CASSQVLSGGNEQFF. The CDR3 coding sequence is TGTGCCAGCAGCCAAGTTTTAAGCGGGGGGAATGAGCAGTTCTTC.

This clonotype was detected only a few times. V usage is TRBV24-1 and J usage is TRBJ2-1, with 8 nucleotides matching TRBD1. From germline, CDR1 is KGHDR and CDR2 SFDVKD. V trimming: 3 bases; J trimming: 8 bases; junction bases outside the gene matches: 8. The length of the CDR3 is 15 residues. The CDR3: CATSDARTGFDEQFF. The DNA of the CDR3 is TGTGCCACCAGTGATGCACGGACAGGGTTTGATGAGCAGTTCTTC.

This clonotype occurred a few times. This sequence joins TRBV7-9 and TRBJ1-4, with D maybe TRBD1 (5 bases). V gave up 1 base and J gave up 8 bases, with 8 bases separating them. CDR1 SEHNR and CDR2 FQNEAQ come from the germline V gene (reference sequence). The CDR3 totals 13 residues. In DNA form, the CDR3 reads TGTGCCAGCAGCTTAGTTGGGGGAGAAAAACTGTTTTTT. Translated, it gives CASSLVGGEKLFF.

The chain couples TRBV6-6 to TRBJ2-1; 12 nucleotides align to TRBD2. CDR3 length: 15 residues. J lost 9 bases, V lost 2 bases, and 5 bases had no gene match. The V gene's germline CDR1 is MNHNY and CDR2 SVGAGI (reference sequence). In nucleotides, the CDR3 is TGTGCCAGCAGTTACACACTAGCGGGGGGTGGTGAGCAGTTCTTC. Its translation: CASSYTLAGGGEQFF.

CDR3 DNA sequence: TGTGCCAGCAGCCAAGTCGGTGCAACTAATGAAAAACTGTTTTTT. This gives the protein CASSQVGATNEKLFF. V gene TRBV4-2 combines with J gene TRBJ1-4, with D uncertain. Per the germline V gene, CDR1 is LGHNA and CDR2 is YNFKEQ. Trimming removed 1 base from V and 0 bases from J, with 6 bases in between. This CDR3 has 15 amino acids.

Only a few counts were recorded for this clonotype. The chain recombines TRBV29-1 with TRBJ2-2, with 8 bases identical to TRBD1. CDR3 length equals 13 residues. Germline-derived CDR1 and CDR2 are SQVTM and ANQGSEA. Trimming at V came to 6 bases and at J to 7 bases, leaving 7 bases not matched to a gene. The CDR3 DNA is TGCAGCGTGGAACAGGGGGAAGACGGGGAGCTGTTTTTT. It translates to CSVEQGEDGELFF.

There are a few counts of this clonotype. V usage is TRBV20-1 and J usage is TRBJ1-5; tentatively, D is TRBD1 (5 bases). The CDR3 spans 16 residues. Germline V gives CDR1 DFQATT, CDR2 SNEGSKA (reference sequence). Trimming left V 0 bases short and J 1 base short, with 13 bases between. This chain's CDR3 is CSARERRAMSNQPQHF. In DNA form, the CDR3 reads TGCAGTGCTAGAGAACGCAGGGCGATGAGCAATCAGCCCCAGCATTTT.

This clonotype was counted between two and nine times. This rearrangement joins TRBV18 to TRBJ2-4; D uncertain. This CDR3 has 15 amino acids. Per germline, CDR1 KGHSH and CDR2 LQKENI. Trimming removed 3 bases at V and 5 bases at J, with 14 bases between. The CDR3 DNA is TGTGCCAGCTCACCCGTTTCCTTCAGCCAAAACATTCAGTACTTC. Translated: CASSPVSFSQNIQYF.

CDR3 nucleotide sequence: TGTGCCAGCAGCCAAGATGGGGGGATCTACGAGCAGTACTTC. Translating gives CASSQDGGIYEQYF. The V and J genes are TRBV3-1 and TRBJ2-7; maybe TRBD2 (6 bases). V lost 0 bases, J lost 3 bases, and 9 bases lay in between. The CDR3 runs to 14 residues. Germline V gene lookup returns CDR1 LGHDT and CDR2 YNNKEL (reference sequence).

V gene TRBV14 combines with J gene TRBJ2-1, with TRBD2 matching 11 bases. This CDR3 is built from 16 residues. CDR1 and CDR2 from the germline V gene are SGHDN and FVKESK. The V gene end was trimmed by 3 bases and the J gene end by 4 bases; junction bases not matched to a gene: 5. The CDR3 reads CASSQRGTSGYNEQFF. For the CDR3, the DNA is TGTGCCAGCAGCCAGAGAGGGACTAGCGGTTACAATGAGCAGTTCTTC.

This clonotype was counted between two and nine times. The V gene is TRBV7-2, the J gene TRBJ1-4; 11 nucleotides match TRBD1. The CDR3 extends over 16 amino acids. V shed 5 bases and J 3 bases; nucleotides not matched to a gene: 5. From germline, CDR1 is SGHTA and CDR2 FQGNSA. In DNA form, the CDR3 reads TGTGCCAGCAGCCGCGGACAGGGGGCGTCTAATGAAAAACTGTTTTTT. This encodes CASSRGQGASNEKLFF. The variable domain in full, completed from reference TRBV7-2 and TRBJ1-4, reads GAGVSQSPSNKVTEKGKDVELRCDPISGHTALYWYRQSLGQGLEFLIYFQGNSAPDKSGLPSDRFSAERTGGSVSTLTIQRTQQEDSAVYLCASSRGQGASNEKLFFGSGTQLSVL.

The chain has TRBV2 and TRBJ1-1; a possible D gene is TRBD1 (5 bases). The CDR3 covers 13 residues. Germline V gene data show CDR1 as SNHLY and CDR2 as FYNNEI. The V and J ends lost 6 bases and 5 bases respectively, with 13 bases between them. DNA of the CDR3: TGTGCCAGCAGCGCGGCCGAGGGGACTGAAGCTTTCTTT. It yields the protein CASSAAEGTEAFF.

The V gene is TRBV12-3 or TRBV12-4, the J gene TRBJ2-7, with TRBD2 matching over 7 bases. The junction had 8 bases not matched to a gene; V was cut back by 5 bases and J by 1 base. The CDR3 has 15 residues. CDR3 DNA sequence: TGTGCCAGCAGTGACCCCTCCGGGGGGTCCTACGAGCAGTACTTC. Translation: CASSDPSGGSYEQYF.

In its sample, this clonotype was seen a few times. This CDR3 reads CASSLGTENTEAFF. DNA for the CDR3: TGCGCCAGCAGCCTCGGGACGGAAAACACTGAAGCTTTCTTT. The chain employs TRBV5-1 and TRBJ1-1, with D tentatively TRBD1 (5 bases). Germline V gene lookup returns CDR1 SGHRS and CDR2 YFSETQ. This CDR3 is built from 14 residues. Trimming stripped 4 bases from V and 2 bases from J, with 12 bases between.

Many counts were recorded for this clonotype. The chain links TRBV25-1 to TRBJ1-5; D remains unclear. The germline gives CDR1 MGHDK, CDR2 SYGVNS. The CDR3 consists of 16 residues. Trimming took off 2 bases at V and 0 bases at J, with 11 bases between the two ends. CDR3 region: CASSETASLSNQPQHF. CDR3 DNA sequence: TGTGCCAGCAGTGAAACAGCCAGTCTTAGCAATCAGCCCCAGCATTTT.

This clonotype was observed at least ten times. The V call is TRBV5-1, the J call TRBJ2-1, with 11 bases fitting TRBD1. V lost 3 bases to trimming and J lost 9 bases; unmatched junction nucleotides: 5. Germline V CDR1 and CDR2: SGHRS, YFSETQ. The CDR3 has 14 residues. The CDR3 DNA reads as TGCGCCAGCAGCTCCCAAGGGACAGGGGGTGAGCAGTTCTTC. It encodes CASSSQGTGGEQFF. The variable domain in full, with the rest retrieved from reference TRBV5-1 and TRBJ2-1, is KAGVTQTPRYLIKTRGQQVTLSCSPISGHRSVSWYQQTPGQGLQFLFEYFSETQRNKGNFPGRFSGRQFSNSRSEMNVSTLELGDSALYLCASSSQGTGGEQFFGPGTRLTVL.

The count of this clonotype is one. J is TRBJ2-7 and V is TRBV5-1, with D possibly being TRBD2 (6 bases). Germline CDR1 is SGHRS and CDR2 is YFSETQ. The CDR3 spans 14 residues. V was cut by 0 bases and J by 5 bases, with 12 bases left in between. CDR3 loop: CASSLDGRGNEQYV. The CDR3 DNA reads TGCGCCAGCAGCTTGGACGGACGGGGGAACGAGCAGTACGTC.

The rearrangement uses TRBV27 and TRBJ2-5; perhaps TRBD2 as D (6 bases). V gave up 3 bases and J gave up 5 bases, with 13 bases separating them. The CDR3 is 14 residues long. In germline, CDR1 is MNHEY, CDR2 SMNVEV (reference sequence). CDR3 bases: TGTGCCAGCAGTTTTCTAGAGGGACTGGAGACCCAGTACTTC. As protein: CASSFLEGLETQYF.

This clonotype was detected ten times or more. CDR3 sequence: CASSLIAPGELFF. CDR3 bases: TGTGCCAGCAGCTTAATAGCGCCCGGGGAGCTGTTTTTT. J is TRBJ2-2 and V is TRBV7-8; D may be TRBD2 (5 bases). The CDR3 length is 13 residues. The V end lost 2 bases, the J end lost 6 bases, and 7 bases lay between the germline ends. Germline lookup yields CDR1 SGHVS and CDR2 FQNEAQ. Complete variable domain (other parts from reference TRBV7-8 and TRBJ2-2): GAGVSQSPRYKVAKRGQDVALRCDPISGHVSLFWYQQALGQGPEFLTYFQNEAQLDKSGLPSDRFFAERPEGSVSTLKIQRTQQEDSAVYLCASSLIAPGELFFGEGSRLTVL.

This clonotype was seen at least ten times. The chain has TRBV15 and TRBJ2-1; a possible D gene is TRBD2 (6 bases). This CDR3 is 16 amino acids long. CDR1 and CDR2 from the germline V gene are LNHNV and YYDKDF (reference sequence). V was trimmed by 6 bases and J by 5 bases, leaving 20 bases between them. CDR3 residues: CATRKKQEGGNNEQFF. The CDR3 nucleotides read TGTGCCACCAGAAAGAAGCAGGAGGGCGGAAACAATGAGCAGTTCTTC.

Only a few counts were recorded for this clonotype. V and J are TRBV6-5 and TRBJ1-3; D unresolved. Between the trimmed V and J ends, which lost 2 bases and 2 bases, there was a span of 16 bases. The CDR3 contains 17 residues. CDR1 and CDR2 from the germline V gene are MNHEY and SVGAGI. The CDR3: CASSYRHPPRTGNTIYF. As DNA, the CDR3 is TGTGCCAGCAGTTACCGACACCCACCCAGAACTGGAAACACCATATATTTT.

J is TRBJ2-7 and V is TRBV6-1, with TRBD2 identical over 7 bases. Germline V lookup: CDR1 MNHNS, CDR2 SASEGT. This CDR3 comprises 15 residues. The ends lost 1 base at V and 2 bases at J; junction bases unmatched: 5. CDR3 region: CASSEGGGSTYEQYV. CDR3 DNA sequence: TGTGCCAGCAGTGAAGGGGGGGGGTCTACCTACGAGCAGTACGTC.